This TCR beta chain appears in the sequencing data of a study of cytomegalovirus exposure and HLA in healthy donors. Study-wide findings and caveats: Follow-up analysis later connected one missense variant in DCLRE1C with trimming of TCR beta V- and J-genes.

The PCR made use of 60 Vbeta and 13 Jbeta primers. Sequencing was performed with immunoSEQ multiplex PCR; in TCRdb, only in-frame clones are kept and a portion is missing. The sample yields about 160,000 clones, roughly 84% seen once. Turning to this clone: Its antigen remains unidentified.

Germline lookup yields CDR1 MGHRA and CDR2 YSYEKL. The CDR3 runs 16 residues. V gave up 2 bases and J gave up 2 bases; unmatched junction bases: 6. This chain joins TRBV4-1 and TRBJ1-5, with 7 nucleotides matching TRBD1. The TCR sequence derives from a boy aged 2 to 9 in good health and CMV-seronegative. Specimen: PBMCs. Written as DNA, the CDR3 is TGCGCCAGCAGCCAAAGAGGGACAGCCGGCAATCAGCCCCAGCATTTT. Translating it yields CASSQRGTAGNQPQHF.